Listed below are T cell receptor beta chains from one sample, sequenced in a study of blood T cell repertoires in COVID-19. Clones were sequenced by immunoSEQ multiplex PCR, and TCRdb holds only the in-frame ones, with some missing. The sample has approximately 200,000 clones; less than 90% are singletons. Sequenced: PBMCs or T cells enriched from blood (not recorded which). These receptors all stem from a woman aged 30 to 39 who had been exposed to COVID-19. Both conserved end residues are part of each CDR3. The D gene is left open where the match is weak. Clone size, where shown, is once, few, many, or a class for clones that have expanded.

J gene,V gene,D gene,clone size,CDR3 DNA,CDR3 protein
TRBJ1-1,TRBV24-1,TRBD1,.,TGTGCCACCATGGGACAGGGGAACACTGAAGCTTTCTTT,CATMGQGNTEAFF
TRBJ1-2,TRBV18,.,.,TGTGCCAGCTCACCACCGGCAGGGGTATATAACTATGGCTACACCTTC,CASSPPAGVYNYGYTF
TRBJ1-2,TRBV10-3,.,.,TGTGCCATCCACACTGGGGCTCACGGCTACACCTTC,CAIHTGAHGYTF
TRBJ2-7,TRBV10-3,TRBD2,.,TGTGCCATCAGCGTGGGACTAGAGACATACGAGCAGTACTTC,CAISVGLETYEQYF
TRBJ1-6,TRBV30,TRBD1,.,TGTGCCTGGATGTTCAGGGGGCAACGGAATTCACCCCTCCACTTT,CAWMFRGQRNSPLHF
TRBJ1-6,TRBV28,.,.,TGTGCCAGCAGTTCCCCCGCGGGGGGGGAAGGTTCACCCCTCCACTTT,CASSSPAGGEGSPLHF
TRBJ1-5,TRBV2,TRBD1,.,TGTGCCAGCAGGGGGACAGGGAGAATGGGCAATCAGCCCCAGCATTTT,CASRGTGRMGNQPQHF
TRBJ1-4,TRBV7-9,TRBD1,.,TGTGCCAGCAGCTTCACAGGGGGAAATGAAAAACTGTTTTTT,CASSFTGGNEKLFF
TRBJ2-7,TRBV6-5,TRBD1,.,TGTGCCAGCAGTTACTCTCGACAGGGAATTTACGAGCAGTACTTC,CASSYSRQGIYEQYF
TRBJ2-1,TRBV2,TRBD2,once,TGTGCCAGCAGTGGTAGCGGGGGATCCTACAATGAGCAGTTCTTC,CASSGSGGSYNEQFF
TRBJ2-3,TRBV4-2,TRBD2,.,TGTGCCAGCAGCCAAGGGCCGGGAGGAGCGACGCAGTATTTT,CASSQGPGGATQYF
TRBJ1-5,TRBV7-8,TRBD1,.,TGTGCCAGCAGCCCCCATCCCGGGACAGGGGCTTATAGCAATCAGCCCCAGCATTTT,CASSPHPGTGAYSNQPQHF
TRBJ2-1,TRBV9,TRBD1,.,TGTGCCAGCAGCGTAGCCGGGACAGAGAATGAGCAGTTCTTC,CASSVAGTENEQFF
TRBJ2-7,TRBV12-3/TRBV12-4,TRBD1,.,TGTGCCAGCAGTCCAGGGACAGGGCCCGAGCAGTACTTC,CASSPGTGPEQYF
TRBJ1-2,TRBV5-5,TRBD1,.,TGTGCCAGCAGCACCGGGACAGGGATCTATGGCTACACCTTC,CASSTGTGIYGYTF
TRBJ1-1,TRBV3-1/TRBV3-2,.,.,TGTGCCAGCAGCCCGACGGGTCCTTACTCCACTGAAGCTTTCTTT,CASSPTGPYSTEAFF
TRBJ2-3,TRBV10-3,.,.,TGTGCCATCAGTGGGCCAAATCCCGGCACAGATACGCAGTATTTT,CAISGPNPGTDTQYF
TRBJ1-5,TRBV7-9,TRBD1,few,TGTGCCAGCACCCCGGGACAGAGCAATCAGCCCCAGCATTTT,CASTPGQSNQPQHF
TRBJ1-4,TRBV18,.,.,TGTGCCAGCTCACCACACGGAGGGCTAGATGAAAAACTGTTTTTT,CASSPHGGLDEKLFF
TRBJ1-1,TRBV6-5,.,once,TGTGCCAGCAGCCGAGGGGGAGTGAACACTGAAGCTTTCTTT,CASSRGGVNTEAFF
TRBJ2-1,TRBV9,TRBD2,once,TGTGCCAGCAGCGTAGAGGCGGGGGGGCCGAATGAGCAGTTCTTC,CASSVEAGGPNEQFF
TRBJ1-5,TRBV12-3/TRBV12-4,.,once,TGTGCCAGCAGTCTCGGAGGCTACCAGCCCCAGCATTTT,CASSLGGYQPQHF
TRBJ1-4,TRBV11-2,.,.,TGTGCCAGCAGCTTAGCAGGTGAAAAACTGTTTTTT,CASSLAGEKLFF
TRBJ1-5,TRBV5-1,.,.,TGCGCCACCCAGTCAAGCAATCAGCCCCAGCATTTT,CATQSSNQPQHF
TRBJ1-1,TRBV12-3/TRBV12-4,.,.,TGTGCCAGCAGTTTTCTATTGCCTATGGAAGCTTTCTTT,CASSFLLPMEAFF
TRBJ1-1,TRBV18,TRBD1,once,TGTGCCAGCTCCCCGGGACAGATGGGGACTGAAGCTTTCTTT,CASSPGQMGTEAFF
TRBJ2-3,TRBV3-1/TRBV3-2,TRBD2,.,TGTGCCAGCAGCTATACAGCTAGCGGGGGGGAGGTTTTT,CASSYTASGGEVF
TRBJ1-5,TRBV19,TRBD1,.,TGTGCCAGTAGTAAGGGACAGATTAGCAATCAGCCCCAGCATTTT,CASSKGQISNQPQHF
TRBJ1-2,TRBV4-1,.,.,TGCGCCAGCAGCCAAGACTCGTGGGGGGAGGAGGATGGCTACACCTTC,CASSQDSWGEEDGYTF
TRBJ2-7,TRBV10-1,.,.,TGCGCCAGCAGTGTTGGGGCGGAGTCCGAGCAGTACTTC,CASSVGAESEQYF
TRBJ2-4,TRBV27,.,.,TGTGCCAGCAGCGAGGGATGGGGGCGTCGTACGGGGAACATTCAGTACTTC,CASSEGWGRRTGNIQYF
TRBJ1-1,TRBV2,.,few,TGTGCCAGCCACTCCGGGACATCCCAAGCTTTCTTT,CASHSGTSQAFF
TRBJ1-1,TRBV24-1,TRBD1,few,TGTGCCACCAGTGACGGGACAGGGCCTCGGGACACTGAAGCTTTCTTT,CATSDGTGPRDTEAFF
TRBJ2-3,TRBV4-2,.,.,TGTGCCAGCAGCCCAAACGTGGGGGGACCCTCCACAGATACGCAGTATTTT,CASSPNVGGPSTDTQYF
TRBJ2-3,TRBV7-9,TRBD2,once,TGTGCCAGCAGCTTTGGTAGCGGGGGTATTAGCACAGATACGCAGTATTTT,CASSFGSGGISTDTQYF
TRBJ1-6,TRBV10-1,.,.,TGCGCCAGCAGTGACGGTCAGGGGAATTCACCCCTCCACTTT,CASSDGQGNSPLHF
TRBJ1-2,TRBV30,.,.,TGTGCCTGGAAAGGGAGCGCTAACTATGGCTACACCTTC,CAWKGSANYGYTF
TRBJ2-3,TRBV9,.,.,TGTGCCAGCAGCGTCAGATCGGGGGCAGATACGCAGTATTTT,CASSVRSGADTQYF
TRBJ1-3,TRBV30,.,.,TGTGCCTGGAGAGGGACAACCCCAAACCCCACGGTGAACACCATATATTTT,CAWRGTTPNPTVNTIYF
TRBJ2-5,TRBV24-1,.,.,TGTGCCACCAGTGATCGGAGGTCTCAAGAGACCCAGTACTTC,CATSDRRSQETQYF
TRBJ1-1,TRBV6-4,TRBD1,.,TGTGCCAGCAGTGACACACAGGGGGCTCTGGGGACTTTCTTT,CASSDTQGALGTFF
TRBJ1-6,TRBV28,TRBD1,.,TGTGCCAGCGACAGGGGTCATCGGAACCTCCACTTT,CASDRGHRNLHF